This T cell receptor beta chain is drawn from a study of cytomegalovirus exposure and HLA in healthy donors (dated by TCRdb to 2016 to 2017). Looking at the study overall: According to an earlier analysis of 587 of the donors, about 179 million T cells yielded roughly 110 million unique TCR beta sequences and 276 Gb of sequence data. High-throughput TCR immunosequencing, statistical association of individual TCRs with disease status, and machine learning were combined to predict cytomegalovirus infection status. The study profiled the T cell repertoires of 550 to 700 subjects by immunosequencing and related them to cytomegalovirus serostatus. To decide whether each TCR beta V gene segment behaved as functional or pseudogenic, an earlier analysis of approximately 600 of the donors relied on high-throughput TCR beta sequencing. Alongside the repertoire data, information on donor age, sex, ethnicity and CMV serostatus was compiled. Rather than using new phenotypic data, the later analysis identified candidate immune exposures from TCR beta sequences and from how often those sequences occurred across donors. On average, roughly 250,000 unique TCR beta nucleotide sequences were sequenced per donor among a few hundred genotyped donors of the cohort, with 15% to 20% of those sequences being non-productive. An early release covering 550 to 700 HLA-typed donors comprised about 300 gigabases of sequencing data and tens of millions of unique TCR sequences. The genetic ancestry cluster associated with self-reported Caucasian donors included roughly 84% of the 398 genotyped donors. The number of donors typed differed by locus, with roughly 629-640 for A, B, C, DRB1 and DQB1, around 500 for DQA1, some 570 for DPA1, and 450 to 480 for DPB1. In addition to the first cohort of 666 subjects, a separate validation cohort of 120 different subjects was used. A later genetic analysis took genome-wide SNP genotypes for about 55% of the 666 donors and used that subset as a discovery cohort. About five DR-DQ haplotypes were handled as single units for association and clustering because linkage in the cohort was strong. The study aimed to test whether signatures of past pathogen exposure could be identified by cataloging public T cell receptors. In a later analysis, previously published TCR beta repertoires from about 640 donors were re-analyzed and high-resolution HLA genotyping was added so that TCR occurrence patterns could be studied. Class I and class II HLA loci were covered by the typing at four-digit resolution. All discovery cohort repertoires had been generated on a single sequencing platform. General study outcomes and caveats: Compared with the roughly 700-donor mean, donors in an Asian-associated ancestry cluster had fewer N-insertions in productive TCRs, according to a later genetic analysis. A group of highly shared sequence variants was considered likely to be a technical artifact of the sequencing pipeline. Specific HLA alleles were associated with 15,000 to 20,000 TCR beta sequences at a false discovery rate of 0.05 in a later analysis. In an earlier analysis of approximately 590 of the donors, most TCR beta V segments were observed in productive rearrangements about 90% or about 30% of the time, broadly matching IMGT annotations. Sequencing depth was assumed to be roughly uniform across donors in the presence/absence analyses, though that assumption may not hold. Only TCR beta chains were sequenced in this cohort, and the absence of alpha or paired-chain data limited detectable features. Because the 87-base-pair reads could not distinguish some IMGT-functional V segments, including TRBV6-2 and TRBV6-3, those segments were excluded. In a later analysis, the rate of TCR association differed among HLA loci, with DRB1 alleles having the most associated TCRs and HLA-C alleles having the fewest. A total of about 150 TCR beta chains were listed by the study as associated with cytomegalovirus. The only immune exposure information available for the cohort was CMV serostatus. Because counts were too low, 15 or so rarely observed V segments, including chromosome 9 orphons, were excluded from the earlier analysis of under 650 of the donors. Linkage disequilibrium might explain the correlated functional status among segregating V segments, but an unknown experimental factor could not be excluded. According to the authors, the approach could potentially be generalized to other disease states and immunological phenotypes. Three of the identified cytomegalovirus-associated TCR beta chains were confirmed in vitro to be specific for cytomegalovirus antigens. V-gene and J-gene trimming of TCR beta chains was associated with a missense DCLRE1C variant in a later genetic analysis, and the association was replicated in an independent cohort. Strong co-occurrence of HLA alleles, especially DR and DQ, made assigning TCR associations to individual alleles difficult. In a later analysis, HLA-associated TCR beta chains were found to be more clonally expanded and to have lower generation probabilities than equally common non-associated chains. Most TCR sequences were seen in very few donors, while some public TCRs were found in many individuals. In both the original and validation cohorts, the classifier was reported to diagnose cytomegalovirus status with high specificity and sensitivity. In a later analysis, most CMV-associated TCR beta chains were found to appear HLA-restricted, with HLA associations seemingly driven largely by CMV exposure. Because some donors lacked HLA typing at each locus, the association tests relied only on the typed subset. A further reported finding was that TCR beta sequences accurately predicted the HLA-A and HLA-B alleles for most subjects in the first cohort. In a later analysis, several top co-occurrence clusters were reported to appear linked to parvovirus B19, influenza, CMV and Epstein-Barr virus.

Points on this clone: Its antigen is unknown. No much larger clonotype is one base removed from it; base qualities were not supplied.

The cohort was made up of about 610 healthy bone marrow donors. Cohort members were all nominally healthy when sampled, although unrecorded immune exposures were likely present. The donor tested CMV seronegative and was one of the 352 seronegative cohort members. Each donor provided a peripheral blood sample, and peripheral blood mononuclear cells were used for TCR beta sequencing. Genomic DNA extraction from the blood cell samples was performed with the Qiagen DNeasy Blood Extraction Kit. Preparation of the library involved the immunoSEQ multiplex PCR assay. For the multiplex PCR, a mixture combining 60 forward primers for TCR Vbeta segments and 13 reverse primers for TCR Jbeta segments was used. A multiplex PCR assay on genomic DNA amplified the CDR3 region of rearranged TCR beta genes. On the Illumina HiSeq System, the amplified TCR beta libraries were sequenced as 87-base-pair reads. In the source study's methods: A later analysis tallied 70 million to 100 million unique TCR beta chains across the 666 repertoires, and some 10 million of those chains were shared by two or more donors. Raw reads were error-corrected and collapsed into unique sequences with a nearest-neighbor algorithm that merged closely related sequences to remove PCR and sequencing errors. Alignment of CDR3 sequences to IMGT reference sequences was used to assign V, D and J gene segments. For a sequence to be retained, at least a six-nucleotide match to both a V gene segment and a J gene segment was required. Rearrangements were called productive when the CDR3 lacked stop codons and stayed in frame with V and J; all others were non-productive. CDR3 was defined by IMGT convention, running from the second conserved V-encoded cysteine to the conserved J-encoded phenylalanine. Sequences without an unambiguous match to a single V gene segment were excluded from the earlier analysis of 450 to 750 of the donors. An earlier analysis of approximately 590 of the donors classified V segments as functional when productive rearrangements were above 56.7% and as segregating when the standard deviation between donors was above 5%. A statistical classification framework was built to diagnose cytomegalovirus status from the catalog of TCR beta chain sequences. In a later analysis, TCR nucleotide sequences were compared against IMGT/GENE-DB human TR gene sequences so that V and J genes could be assigned. A later analysis assigned CDR3 sequences and most-parsimonious VDJ recombination scenarios with the TCRdist pipeline. In a later analysis, each TCR beta chain was defined by its CDR3 amino acid sequence together with its V-gene family, and reads without a unique V-gene family were excluded. As a way to deal with suspected cross-contamination and a sequencing artifact, a later analysis dropped 450 to 700 nucleotide sequences that were highly shared and had low generation probability. In a later analysis, a clonal expansion index for each public chain was calculated from normalized within-repertoire ranks of inferred template counts. In a later analysis, generation probabilities were computed using a VDJ recombination model fitted to out-of-frame rearrangements, and the results were checked against IGoR. In a later analysis, TCR-TCR, TCR-HLA and TCR-CMV co-occurrence was scored with hypergeometric tests, and a repertoire-size bias correction was applied to TCR pairs. False discovery rates were estimated in a later analysis by permuting HLA or CMV assignments 20 times. In a later analysis, co-occurring TCRs were grouped using DBSCAN, and TCRdist sequence similarity was added for clustering within HLA-allele-positive subsets. Co-occurrence clustering excluded repertoires with fewer than 30,000 or more than 120,000 public chains, plus five with anomalous nucleotide sharing. The table comes from immuneACCESS by way of TCRdb, which keeps in-frame sequences with V and J called. Part of the clones is missing from these tables; in studies checked, under half for an unresolved V gene and the rest for unknown reasons. From that table come the V and J calls and clone size; the DNA was used to work out D and trimming. This sample is represented by approximately 59,000 clones; 62% of them were singletons. 2.8% of the sample goes to the ten largest clones.

The CDR3 sequence holds 13 residues, the cysteine and phenylalanine included. The only DNA kept is the CDR3, 39 bases in frame from the first base. The V end loses 2 bases and the J end loses 2 bases, and a stretch of 6 bases separates them. The germline V gene sets CDR1 to SGHAT and CDR2 to FQNNGV. The rearrangement combines TRBV11-2 with TRBJ1-2, with the identity of the D gene unclear. Sequenced sample: PBMCs. The sequence derives from a man aged 25 to 40 in good health and CMV-seronegative. The nucleotides are TGTGCCAGCAGCTTACAGATCAACTATGGCTACACCTTC. Protein translation: CASSLQINYGYTF.